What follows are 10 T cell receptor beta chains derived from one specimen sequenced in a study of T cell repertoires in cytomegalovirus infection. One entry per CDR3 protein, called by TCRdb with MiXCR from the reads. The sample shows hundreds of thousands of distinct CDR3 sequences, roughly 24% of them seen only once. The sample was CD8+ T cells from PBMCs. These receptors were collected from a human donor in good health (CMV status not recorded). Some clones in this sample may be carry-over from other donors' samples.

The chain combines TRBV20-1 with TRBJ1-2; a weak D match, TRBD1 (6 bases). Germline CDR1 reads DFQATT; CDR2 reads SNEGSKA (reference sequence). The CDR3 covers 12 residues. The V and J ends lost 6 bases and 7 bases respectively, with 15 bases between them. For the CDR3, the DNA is TGCAGTGCAGAAACAGGGTTTGGTGGCTACACCTTC. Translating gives CSAETGFGGYTF.

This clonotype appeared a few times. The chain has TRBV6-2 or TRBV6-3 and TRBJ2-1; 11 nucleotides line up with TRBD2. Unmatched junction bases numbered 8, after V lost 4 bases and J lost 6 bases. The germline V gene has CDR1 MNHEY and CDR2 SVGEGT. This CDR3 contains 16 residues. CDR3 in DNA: TGTGCCAGCAGTTTCTCACTAGCGGGGGATGGCAATGAGCAGTTCTTC. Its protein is CASSFSLAGDGNEQFF.

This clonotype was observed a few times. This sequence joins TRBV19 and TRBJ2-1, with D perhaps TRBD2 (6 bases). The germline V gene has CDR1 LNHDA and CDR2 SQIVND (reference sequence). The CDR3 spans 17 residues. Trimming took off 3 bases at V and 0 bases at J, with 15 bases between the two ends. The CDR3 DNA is TGTGCCAGTAGTATCGAAGGTTGGGGAGGCTCCTACAATGAGCAGTTCTTC. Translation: CASSIEGWGGSYNEQFF.

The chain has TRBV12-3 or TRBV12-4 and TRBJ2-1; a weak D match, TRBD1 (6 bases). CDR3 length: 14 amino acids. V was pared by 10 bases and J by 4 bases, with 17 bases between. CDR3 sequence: CANSPGTLYNEQFF. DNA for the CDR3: TGTGCCAACAGCCCCGGGACATTATACAATGAGCAGTTCTTC.

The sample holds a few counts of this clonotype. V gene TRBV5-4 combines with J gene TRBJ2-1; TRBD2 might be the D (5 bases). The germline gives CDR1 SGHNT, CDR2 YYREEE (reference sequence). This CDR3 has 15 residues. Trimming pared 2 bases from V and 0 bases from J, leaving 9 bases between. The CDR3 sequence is CASSFKRISYNEQFF. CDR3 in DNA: TGTGCCAGCAGCTTTAAGCGGATCTCCTACAATGAGCAGTTCTTC.

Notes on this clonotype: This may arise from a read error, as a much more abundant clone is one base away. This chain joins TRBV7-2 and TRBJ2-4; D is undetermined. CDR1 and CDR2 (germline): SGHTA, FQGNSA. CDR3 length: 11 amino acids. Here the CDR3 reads CASVAKKIQYF. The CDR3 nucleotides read TGTGCCAGTGTAGCCAAAAAGATTCAGTACTTC.

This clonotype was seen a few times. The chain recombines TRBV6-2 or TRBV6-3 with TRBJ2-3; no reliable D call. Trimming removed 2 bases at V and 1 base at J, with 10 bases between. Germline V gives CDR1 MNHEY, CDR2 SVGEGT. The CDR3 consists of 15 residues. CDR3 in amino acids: CASSYVAVGTDTQYF. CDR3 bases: TGTGCCAGCAGTTACGTTGCTGTGGGCACAGATACGCAGTATTTT.

The CDR3 region is CASSYSKEQFF. The CDR3 nucleotides read TGTGCCAGCAGTTACTCGAAGGAGCAGTTCTTC. The rearrangement uses TRBV6-6 and TRBJ2-1; no reliable D call. Trimming pared 0 bases from V and 10 bases from J, leaving 4 bases between. Germline CDR1 and CDR2: MNHNY and SVGAGI (reference sequence). The length of the CDR3 is 11 residues.

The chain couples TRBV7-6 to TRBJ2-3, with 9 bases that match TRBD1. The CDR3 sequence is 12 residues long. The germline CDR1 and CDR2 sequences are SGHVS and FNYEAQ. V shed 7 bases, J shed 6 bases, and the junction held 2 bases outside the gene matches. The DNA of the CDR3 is TGTGCCAGCAATGACAGGGGGGATACGCAGTATTTT. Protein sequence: CASNDRGDTQYF. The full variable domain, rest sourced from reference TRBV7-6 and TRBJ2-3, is GAGVSQSPRYKVTKRGQDVALRCDPISGHVSLYWYRQALGQGPEFLTYFNYEAQQDKSGLPNDRFSAERPEGSISTLTIQRTEQRDSAMYRCASNDRGDTQYFGPGTRLTVL.

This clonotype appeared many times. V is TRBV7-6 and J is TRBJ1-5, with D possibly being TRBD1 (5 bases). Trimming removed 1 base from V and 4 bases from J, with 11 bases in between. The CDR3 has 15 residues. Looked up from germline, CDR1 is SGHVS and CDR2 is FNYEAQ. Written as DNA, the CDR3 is TGTGCCAGCAGCTTAGTGCCAGGGATAAATCAGCCCCAGCATTTT. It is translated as CASSLVPGINQPQHF.